This TCR beta chain was observed in a study of chemoradiotherapy in HPV16-positive cancers. Measured with immunoSEQ multiplex PCR; TCRdb has only the in-frame clones, and not every one. The sample lists over 10,000 clones, around 77% occurring once. There are 12 residues in the CDR3. V was trimmed by 5 bases and J by 4 bases, leaving 5 bases between them. The germline CDR1 and CDR2 sequences are MNHEY and SVGAGI. This TCR derives from a human donor with HPV-associated anogenital cancer. This sample was gathered from a patient who underwent chemoradiotherapy. The chain uses TRBV6-5 and TRBJ2-2; either TRBD1 or TRBD2 may supply D (5 bases each). CDR3 in amino acids: CASSGGTGELFF. The CDR3 region has the DNA TGTGCCAGCAGTGGGGGCACCGGGGAGCTGTTTTTT.